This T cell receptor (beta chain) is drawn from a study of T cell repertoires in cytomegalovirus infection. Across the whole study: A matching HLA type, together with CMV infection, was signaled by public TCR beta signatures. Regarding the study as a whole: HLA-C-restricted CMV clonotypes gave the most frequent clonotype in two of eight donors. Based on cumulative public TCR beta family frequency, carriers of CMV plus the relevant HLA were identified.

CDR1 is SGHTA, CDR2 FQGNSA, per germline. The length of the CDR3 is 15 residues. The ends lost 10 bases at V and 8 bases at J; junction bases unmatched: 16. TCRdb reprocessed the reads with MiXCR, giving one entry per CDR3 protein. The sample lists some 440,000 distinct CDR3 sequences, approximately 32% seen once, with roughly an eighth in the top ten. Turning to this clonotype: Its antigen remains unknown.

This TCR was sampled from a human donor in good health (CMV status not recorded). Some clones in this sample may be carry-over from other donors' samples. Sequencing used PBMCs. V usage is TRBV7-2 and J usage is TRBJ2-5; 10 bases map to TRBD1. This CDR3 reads CANKRRTGTGDTQYF. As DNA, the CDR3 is TGTGCCAACAAACGGCGCACCGGGACAGGGGATACCCAGTACTTC.